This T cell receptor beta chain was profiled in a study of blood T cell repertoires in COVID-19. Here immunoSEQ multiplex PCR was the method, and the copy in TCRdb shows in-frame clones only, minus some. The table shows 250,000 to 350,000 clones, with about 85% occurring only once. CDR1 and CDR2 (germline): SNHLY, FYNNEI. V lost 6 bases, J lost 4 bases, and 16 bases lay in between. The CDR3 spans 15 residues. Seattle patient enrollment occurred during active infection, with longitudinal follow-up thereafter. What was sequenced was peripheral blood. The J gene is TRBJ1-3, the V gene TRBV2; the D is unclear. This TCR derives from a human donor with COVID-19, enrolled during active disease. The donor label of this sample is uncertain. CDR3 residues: CASSVHQAGGNTIYF. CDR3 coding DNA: TGTGCCAGCAGCGTTCATCAGGCGGGCGGAAACACCATATATTTT.